Presented here are 9 T cell receptor beta chains from one specimen sequenced in a study of T cell responses to AZD1222 COVID-19 vaccine (dated by TCRdb to the early 2020s). The library was built by means of the immunoSEQ multiplex PCR assay. TCRdb holds this immuneACCESS table with in-frame rearrangements only. Some clones are missing; in checked studies, unresolved V genes explain under half, and the rest has no known cause. In this sample the table shows around 99,000 clones, around nine tenths of which occur a single time. Roughly a fifth of the sample is held by the ten biggest clonotypes. The time point tag for this specimen amounts to: baseline before first vaccination. The source was peripheral blood, collected on day 0 of AZD1222 vaccination. Receptors were obtained from an adult in good health.

The J gene is TRBJ2-3, the V gene TRBV6-1, with 9 bases aligning to TRBD2. The V segment lost 3 bases and the J segment 3 bases; nucleotides outside the gene matches: 7. The CDR3 spans 16 residues. Germline V lookup: CDR1 MNHNS, CDR2 SASEGT. The CDR3 protein is CASSDQGLAGTDTQYF. The CDR3 DNA reads as TGTGCCAGCAGTGATCAAGGCCTAGCGGGGACAGATACGCAGTATTTT.

This chain joins TRBV4-1 and TRBJ1-1; D is uncertain. The CDR3 consists of 13 residues. With 1 base removed from V and 12 bases from J, the gap between germline ends came to 15 bases. Germline V CDR1 and CDR2: MGHRA, YSYEKL. The CDR3 region has the DNA TGCGCCAGCAGCCAAGGGGCGAGAGCGAGGTCTTTCTTT. It codes for CASSQGARARSFF.

This sequence joins TRBV6-2 or TRBV6-3 and TRBJ2-3; D possibly matches TRBD1 or TRBD2 (6 bases each). Trimming left V 5 bases short and J 2 bases short, with 17 bases between. The CDR3 is made up of 16 amino acids. Germline CDR1 MNHEY, CDR2 SVGEGT. CDR3 coding DNA: TGTGCCAGCAGTCTCATCGGAGGGGGGATCACAGATACGCAGTATTTT. Residues: CASSLIGGGITDTQYF.

The chain employs TRBV27 and TRBJ2-3; 8 nucleotides match TRBD2. The CDR3 runs to 14 residues. Looked up from germline, CDR1 is MNHEY and CDR2 is SMNVEV (reference sequence). J lost 3 bases, V lost 8 bases, and 7 bases had no gene match. CDR3 protein: CASAGGRPTDTQYF. The CDR3 DNA sequence: TGTGCCAGCGCGGGGGGCCGACCTACAGATACGCAGTATTTT.

The rearrangement links TRBV10-2 to TRBJ1-2; possibly TRBD1 for D (5 bases). V shed 7 bases and J shed 4 bases, with 10 bases lying between them. Per germline, CDR1 WSHSY and CDR2 SAAADI. This CDR3 is built from 12 residues. CDR3 residues: CASTLDSYGYTF. In DNA form, the CDR3 reads TGCGCCAGCACCCTAGACAGCTATGGCTACACCTTC.

The chain has TRBV6-2 or TRBV6-3 and TRBJ2-7, with TRBD1 matching 8 bases. The CDR3 contains 14 residues. The germline V gene encodes CDR1 MNHEY and CDR2 SVGEGT. V lost 5 bases and J lost 4; bases outside the gene matches: 7. This CDR3 is CASSNTGGAYEQYF. The CDR3 DNA follows: TGTGCCAGCAGTAACACAGGGGGAGCATACGAGCAGTACTTC.

The chain has TRBV6-2 or TRBV6-3 and TRBJ1-5; no definite D call. Germline-derived CDR1 and CDR2 are MNHEY and SVGEGT. This CDR3 comprises 13 residues. V lost 6 bases, J lost 6 bases, and 12 bases lay in between. DNA for the CDR3: TGTGCCAGCAGCCAAGCGTGGGTTCAGCCCCAGCATTTT. Translation gives CASSQAWVQPQHF.

This chain connects TRBV5-4 to TRBJ1-3; TRBD1 might be the D (5 bases). From germline, CDR1 is SGHNT and CDR2 YYREEE (reference sequence). The CDR3 extends over 15 amino acids. Trimming left V 0 bases short and J 6 bases short, with 13 bases between. CDR3 amino acids: CASSLAAGWANTIYF. The CDR3 region has the DNA TGTGCCAGCAGCTTGGCTGCAGGGTGGGCAAACACCATATATTTT.

The genes are TRBV6-5 and TRBJ2-1; the D gene is possibly TRBD2 (5 bases). This CDR3 spans 14 amino acids. CDR1 is MNHEY and CDR2 is SVGAGI in the germline V gene. V lost 2 bases and J lost 6, with 11 bases in between. The CDR3 loop is CASSYRRASNEQFF. The CDR3 nucleotides read TGTGCCAGCAGTTACCGGCGGGCTTCCAATGAGCAGTTCTTC.